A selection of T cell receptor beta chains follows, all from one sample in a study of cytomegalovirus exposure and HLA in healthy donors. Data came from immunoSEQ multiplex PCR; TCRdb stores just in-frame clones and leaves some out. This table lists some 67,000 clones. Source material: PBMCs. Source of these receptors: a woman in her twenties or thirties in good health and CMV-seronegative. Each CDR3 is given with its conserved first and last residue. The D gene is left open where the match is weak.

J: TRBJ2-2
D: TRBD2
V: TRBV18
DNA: TGTGCCAGCTCACCATTCGTACTAGCGGGGGGTTCGAACACCGGGGAGCTGTTTTTT
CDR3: CASSPFVLAGGSNTGELFF

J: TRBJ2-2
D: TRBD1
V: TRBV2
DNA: TGTGCCAGCAGTAACCGAGGGGGACAGGGATCGACCGGGGAGCTGTTTTTT
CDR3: CASSNRGGQGSTGELFF

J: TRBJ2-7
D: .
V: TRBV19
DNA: TGTGCCACTGAAGACAGGAGATCATACGAGCAGTACTTC
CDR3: CATEDRRSYEQYF

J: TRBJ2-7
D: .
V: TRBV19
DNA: TGTGCCAGTAGTAGAACCAAGGGGCTGAGCTCCTACGAGCAGTACTTC
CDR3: CASSRTKGLSSYEQYF

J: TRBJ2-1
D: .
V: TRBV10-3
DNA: TGTGCCATCAGTGACCCGGCCGGGACAAGGGGCCCTGGGGCCTACAATGAGCAGTTCTTC
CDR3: CAISDPAGTRGPGAYNEQFF

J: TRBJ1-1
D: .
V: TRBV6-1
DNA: TGTGCCAGCAGCATAGGACTGCTTGAAGCTTTCTTT
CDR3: CASSIGLLEAFF

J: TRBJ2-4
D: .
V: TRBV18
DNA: TGTGCCAGCTCACATCTCTCCGAACCGGTAGCCAAAAACATTCAGTACTTC
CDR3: CASSHLSEPVAKNIQYF

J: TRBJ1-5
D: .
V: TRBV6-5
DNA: TGTGCCAGCAGTTATAGTAGCAATCAGCCCCAGCATTTT
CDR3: CASSYSSNQPQHF

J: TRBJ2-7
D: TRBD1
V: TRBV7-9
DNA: TGTGCCAGCAGCCCCGCCGGGACAGGAAGCCTCTACGAGCAGTACTTC
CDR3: CASSPAGTGSLYEQYF

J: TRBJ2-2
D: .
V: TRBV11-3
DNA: TGTGCCAGCAGCTTAGATCGTCTAGCTTCCGCGAACACCGGGGAGCTGTTTTTT
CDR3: CASSLDRLASANTGELFF

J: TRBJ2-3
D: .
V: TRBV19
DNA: TGTGCCAGTAGTGCGGTAATCACAGATACGCAGTATTTT
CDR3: CASSAVITDTQYF

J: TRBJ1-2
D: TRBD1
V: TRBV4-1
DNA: TGCGCCAGCAGCCAAGGGGATTTACAGGGGGCTGATGGCTACACCTTC
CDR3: CASSQGDLQGADGYTF

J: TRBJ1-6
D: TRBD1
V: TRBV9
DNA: TGTGCCAGCAGCGTAGGACAGGGAAATTCACCCCTCCACTTT
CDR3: CASSVGQGNSPLHF

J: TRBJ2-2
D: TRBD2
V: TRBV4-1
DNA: TGCGCCAGCAGCCTCCGTGGCGCGGGAGAAGGTACCGGGGAGCTGTTTTTT
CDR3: CASSLRGAGEGTGELFF

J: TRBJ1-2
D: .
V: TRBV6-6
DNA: TGTGCCACCTCTACCGTTCTCTATGGCTACACCTTC
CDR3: CATSTVLYGYTF

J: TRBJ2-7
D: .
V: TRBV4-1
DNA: TGCGCCAGCAGCCAAGACGACCCCGGTCGCGGCGAGCAGTACTTC
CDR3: CASSQDDPGRGEQYF

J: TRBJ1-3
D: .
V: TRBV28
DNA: TGTGCCAGCAGTTCAAACTACGGAAACACCATATATTTT
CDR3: CASSSNYGNTIYF

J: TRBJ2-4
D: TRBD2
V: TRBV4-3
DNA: TGCGCCAGCAGCCAAGAACCCGCCGGGACTAGCGGGGGGGCGTTTAGAAACATTCAGTACTTC
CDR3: CASSQEPAGTSGGAFRNIQYF

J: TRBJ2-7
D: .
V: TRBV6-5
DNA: TGTGCCAGCAGTTCCGCGGGACCCCCCATACGGGACTTC
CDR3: CASSSAGPPIRDF

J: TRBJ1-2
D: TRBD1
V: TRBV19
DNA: TGTGCCAGTAGCTTACAGGGGAACTATGGCTACACCTTC
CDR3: CASSLQGNYGYTF

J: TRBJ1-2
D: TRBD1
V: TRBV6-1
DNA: TGTGCCAGCACCTGGACAGGGTCTAACTATGGCTACACCTTC
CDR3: CASTWTGSNYGYTF

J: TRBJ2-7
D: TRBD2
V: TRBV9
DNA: TGTGCCAGCAGTTCCGGGACTAGCGTCTACGAGCAGTACTTC
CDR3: CASSSGTSVYEQYF

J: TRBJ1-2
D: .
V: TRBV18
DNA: TGTGCCAGCTCACCCGAGACTCGGGGTGGCTACACCTTC
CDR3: CASSPETRGGYTF

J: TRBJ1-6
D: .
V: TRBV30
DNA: TGTGCCTGTGAGGGCGGCAGGAATTCACCCCTCCACTTT
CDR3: CACEGGRNSPLHF

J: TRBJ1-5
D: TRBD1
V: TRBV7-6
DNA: TGTGCCAGCAGCCCCGAACCGGGACAGGGGGTCCAGCCCCAGCATTTT
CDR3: CASSPEPGQGVQPQHF

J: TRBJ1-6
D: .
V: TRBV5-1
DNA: TGCGCCAGCAGCTTGGCGGGAGGGCGCGATTCACCCCTCCACTTT
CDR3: CASSLAGGRDSPLHF

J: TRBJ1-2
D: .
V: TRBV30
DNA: TGTGCCTGGAGTTCGCGGGGCGATGGCTACACCTTC
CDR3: CAWSSRGDGYTF

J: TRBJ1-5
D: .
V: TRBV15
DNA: TGTGCCACCAGCAGAGATGCAGGGATTGTCCAGCCCCAGCATTTT
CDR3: CATSRDAGIVQPQHF

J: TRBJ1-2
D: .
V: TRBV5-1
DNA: TGCGCCAGCAGCTTTTATGGCTCTAACTATGGCTACACCTTC
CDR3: CASSFYGSNYGYTF

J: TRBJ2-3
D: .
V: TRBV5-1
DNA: TGCGCCAGCAGCTTTAGGGGTCCTGCAGGCGATACGCAGTATTTT
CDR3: CASSFRGPAGDTQYF

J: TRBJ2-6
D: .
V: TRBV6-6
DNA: TGTGCCAGCAGTTACCGCTCTGGGGCCAACGTCCTGACTTTC
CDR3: CASSYRSGANVLTF

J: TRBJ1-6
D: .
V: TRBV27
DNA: TGTGCCAGCAGCTCTCCACATCGGACAGATAATTCACCCCTCCACTTT
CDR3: CASSSPHRTDNSPLHF

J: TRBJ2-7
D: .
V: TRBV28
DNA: TGTGCCAGCAGTTTAACCGGAGACGAGCAGTACTTC
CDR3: CASSLTGDEQYF

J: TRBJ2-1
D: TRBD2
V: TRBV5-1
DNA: TGCGCCAGCAGCTTGGACGGGGGGGGCCACGTCGGGTCCTACAATGAGCAGTTCTTC
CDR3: CASSLDGGGHVGSYNEQFF

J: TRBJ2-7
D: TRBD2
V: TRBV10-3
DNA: TGTGCCACCGGTGCGGGAGCCACCTACGAGCAGTACTTC
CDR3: CATGAGATYEQYF

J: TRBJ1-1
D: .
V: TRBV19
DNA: TGTGCCAGTAGTAGGGGGGAATTGAACACTGAAGCTTTCTTT
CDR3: CASSRGELNTEAFF

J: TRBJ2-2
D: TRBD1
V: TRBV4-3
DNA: TGCGCCAGCAGCCAAGAGAGGGTAGACAGGGTTTACACCGGGGAGCTGTTTTTT
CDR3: CASSQERVDRVYTGELFF

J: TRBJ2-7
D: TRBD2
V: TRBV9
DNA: TGTGCCAGCAGCCTAGCGGGAGGGATCTACGAGCAGTACTTC
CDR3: CASSLAGGIYEQYF

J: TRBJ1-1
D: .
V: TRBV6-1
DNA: TGTGCCAGCAGGGAAACGGACAGTCGGAACACTGAAGCTTTCTTT
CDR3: CASRETDSRNTEAFF

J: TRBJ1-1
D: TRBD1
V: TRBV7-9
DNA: TGTGCCAGCAGCCCTGCAGGGGGTACTGTTGAAGCTTTCTTT
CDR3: CASSPAGGTVEAFF

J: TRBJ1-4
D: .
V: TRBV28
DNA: TGTGCCAGCAGTTCTAAGCGGGAACTGTTTTTT
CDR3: CASSSKRELFF

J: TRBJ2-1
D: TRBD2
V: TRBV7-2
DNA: TGTGCCAGCAGCTTAGCGGGGACTAGCGGGGGTGAGCAGTTCTTC
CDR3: CASSLAGTSGGEQFF

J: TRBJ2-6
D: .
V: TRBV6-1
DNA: TGTGCCAGCAGTGAAGGAGGATCTGGGGCCAACGTCCTGACTTTC
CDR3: CASSEGGSGANVLTF

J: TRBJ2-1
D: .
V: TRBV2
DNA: TGTGCCAGCAGTGAAAACGGCTACAATGAGCAGTTCTTC
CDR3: CASSENGYNEQFF

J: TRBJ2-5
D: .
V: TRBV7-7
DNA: TGTGCTAGTAGTCAGGGTTTAGATACCCAGTACTTC
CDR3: CASSQGLDTQYF

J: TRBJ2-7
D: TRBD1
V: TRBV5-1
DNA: TGCGCCAGCAGCTTGGGGGACAGGGCTACCTACGAGCAGTACTTC
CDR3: CASSLGDRATYEQYF

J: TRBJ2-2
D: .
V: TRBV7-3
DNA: TGTGCCAGCAGCTTAACGGGGGCCCTCACATTTAACACCGGGGAGCTGTTTTTT
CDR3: CASSLTGALTFNTGELFF

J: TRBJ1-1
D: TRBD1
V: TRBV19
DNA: TGTGCCAGTAGTATAGATCCGAGGGGGCAAGCTTTCTTT
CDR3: CASSIDPRGQAFF

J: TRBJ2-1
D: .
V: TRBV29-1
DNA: TGCAGCGTTGAAAGGGTAGCGCCGAGCTCCTACAATGAGCAGTTCTTC
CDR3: CSVERVAPSSYNEQFF

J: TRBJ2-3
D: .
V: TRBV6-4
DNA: TGTGCCAGCAGTGAGGGGAGCGGGAGCACAGATACGCAGTATTTT
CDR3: CASSEGSGSTDTQYF

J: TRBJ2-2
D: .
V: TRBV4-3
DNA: TGCGCCAGCAGCCAAGATTCAACAGGGAGAACCGGGGAGCTGTTTTTT
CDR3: CASSQDSTGRTGELFF

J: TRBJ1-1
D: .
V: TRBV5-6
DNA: TGTGCCAGCAGCTCTCCCCGGCTAAGGGGCAACACTGAAGCTTTCTTT
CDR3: CASSSPRLRGNTEAFF

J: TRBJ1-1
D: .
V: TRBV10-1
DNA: TGCGCCAGCAGTGACACTTCGAACACTGAAGCTTTCTTT
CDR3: CASSDTSNTEAFF

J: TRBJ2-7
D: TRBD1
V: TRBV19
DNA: TGTGCCAGTAGTATAGATCAGGGGGCGCCCTACGAGCAGTACTTC
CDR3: CASSIDQGAPYEQYF

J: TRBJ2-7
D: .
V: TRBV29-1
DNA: TGCAGCGTGGAGACGGGAGAAGGTTCCTACGAGCAGTACTTC
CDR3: CSVETGEGSYEQYF

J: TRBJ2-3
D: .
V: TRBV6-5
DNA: TGTGCCAGCAACTCAAACTCCGGGGATACGCAGTATTTT
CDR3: CASNSNSGDTQYF